This T cell receptor beta chain was recovered during a study of shared clonotypes between healthy human individuals. Sequenced by immunoSEQ multiplex PCR; TCRdb stores in-frame clones only, minus some. Here the sample spans 2 million to 2.5 million clones, more than 85% being singletons. As for this clone: Its specificity is not known.

The CDR3 sequence is 13 residues long. Looked up from germline, CDR1 is MNHNS and CDR2 is SASEGT. V gave up 6 bases and J gave up 6 bases; unmatched junction bases: 7. Study conclusions and caveats: The donor pool, a small one, limited the genetic and exposure-history diversity represented.

A split of CD4+ cells into CD45RA+ naive and CD45RA-negative memory subsets was performed. This TCR was sampled from a man younger than 30 in good health. Some clones in this sample may be carry-over from other donors' samples. The V call is TRBV6-1, the J call TRBJ1-2; TRBD1 aligns across 7 bases. The sample taken for sequencing was naive CD4+ T cells from PBMCs. Subset: CD45RA+ positively selected. CDR3 DNA sequence: TGTGCCAGCAGAGAGACAGGGCGTCATGGCTACACCTTC. Translating it yields CASRETGRHGYTF.